Below are 30 T cell receptor beta chains sequenced from a single sample in a study of tumor and adjacent non-tumor tissue in lung cancer. A modified ARM-PCR protocol with three rounds of nested PCR amplified TCRbeta. TCRdb fed the multiplex PCR reads into MiXCR, producing one record per CDR3 protein. Of 200,000 or so distinct CDR3 sequences listed, less than 80% are singletons. No cell sorting was done before RNA was extracted from the tissue. Specimen: lung tumor tissue. The source of these receptors is a man aged 60 to 69 with non-small cell lung cancer.

Comments on this clonotype: The junction and the germline gene differ at one end; a read error may be behind it. The chain has TRBV20-1 and TRBJ2-3; perhaps TRBD1 as D (6 bases). The CDR3 is 12 amino acids. Germline V gives CDR1 DFQATT, CDR2 SNEGSKA (reference sequence). Written as DNA, the CDR3 is TGCAATGCTCAACAGGGAAGGGATACGCAGTATTTT. Its protein product is CNAQQGRDTQYF.

The chain combines TRBV10-1 with TRBJ1-1; TRBD1 matches 8 bases. V gave up 4 bases and J gave up 4 bases; unmatched junction bases: 8. CDR3 length equals 15 residues. Germline CDR1 reads WNHNN; CDR2 reads SYGVQD (reference sequence). The CDR3: CASSGDRRVSTEAFF. The CDR3 coding sequence is TGCGCCAGCAGTGGGGACAGGAGAGTGAGCACTGAAGCTTTCTTT.

This clonotype was counted many times. The chain couples TRBV20-1 to TRBJ2-5; 10 bases map to TRBD2. CDR1 and CDR2 (germline): DFQATT, SNEGSKA (reference sequence). The CDR3 spans 17 residues. After removal of 1 base from V and 5 bases from J, the junction contained 13 bases not matched to a gene. CDR3 nucleotides: TGCAGTGCTAGAGTAACCAGCGGGAGGGGTTGGGTGGAGACCCAGTACTTC. Protein product: CSARVTSGRGWVETQYF.

Turning to this clonotype: The CDR3 does not close with the conserved phenylalanine or tryptophan, likely indicating a read error. It is unclear where the CDR3 begins or ends on the DNA, so no DNA is shown, and the CDR3 is as TCRdb lists it. V gene TRBV4-1 combines with J gene TRBJ2-1; the table names TRBD2, a call not compared with the DNA. Germline CDR1 reads MGHRA; CDR2 reads YSYEKL. The CDR3 is 19 residues long, counting both termini. The CDR3 here is CASSQDLDRTSREGMKQSI.

Comments on this clonotype: A clone one base away is much larger, so this may be a read error. The J gene is TRBJ2-2, the V gene TRBV4-1; no clear D. CDR1 is MGHRA, CDR2 YSYEKL, per germline. CDR3 size: 12 residues. The CDR3 reads CANSQATGELFF. The CDR3 bases are TGCGCCAACAGCCAGGCCACCGGGGAGCTGTTTTTT.

This clonotype was seen ten or more times. In DNA form, the CDR3 reads TGCGCCAGCAGCCACCTTCCCCTTGGTGTCGGGGAGCTGTTTTTT. This translates into CASSHLPLGVGELFF. The chain is built from TRBV4-3 and TRBJ2-2; D is ambiguous. V was trimmed by 3 bases and J by 7 bases, leaving 15 bases between them. Per the germline V gene, CDR1 is LGHNA and CDR2 is YSLEER. The CDR3 is 15 amino acids.

The chain has TRBV11-1 and TRBJ2-1; D is unresolved. The length of the CDR3 is 11 residues. With 3 bases removed from V and 6 bases from J, the gap between germline ends came to 3 bases. Germline assignment: CDR1 SGHAT and CDR2 FQDESV (reference sequence). The CDR3 here is CASSFSNEQFF. CDR3 coding DNA: TGTGCCAGCAGCTTTAGCAATGAGCAGTTCTTC. Variable domain in full (rest from reference TRBV11-1 and TRBJ2-1): EAEVAQSPRYKITEKSQAVAFWCDPISGHATLYWYRQILGQGPELLVQFQDESVVDDSQLPKDRFSAERLKGVDSTLKIQPAELGDSAMYLCASSFSNEQFFGPGTRLTVL.

The gene calls are TRBV10-2 and TRBJ1-2; D ambiguous. The germline V gene has CDR1 WSHSY and CDR2 SAAADI. This CDR3 has 14 residues. V dropped 3 bases and J dropped 2 bases, with 10 bases sitting between them. The DNA for the CDR3 is TGCGCCAGCAGTGATACAGCCATAAACTATGGCTACACCTTC. This codes for CASSDTAINYGYTF.

A note on this clonotype: One base away lies a much larger clone, so this may be a sequencing read error. This rearrangement joins TRBV6-1 to TRBJ1-1; D not resolved. The CDR3 extends over 12 amino acids. In germline, CDR1 is MNHNS, CDR2 SASEGT. The CDR3 sequence: CDSRVQSSPAFF. CDR3 nucleotides: TGTGACAGCAGAGTACAGTCCTCCCCAGCTTTCTTT.

This chain connects TRBV11-2 to TRBJ2-7; 7 bases fit TRBD2. The CDR3 runs to 17 residues. Germline values: CDR1 SGHAT, CDR2 FQNNGV. Germline trimming cut 6 bases from V and 7 bases from J; bases unmatched to any gene: 21. The CDR3 sequence: CASRPRAGGSSVWEQYF. The CDR3 bases are TGTGCCAGCAGACCAAGAGCCGGGGGGTCCTCGGTTTGGGAGCAGTACTTC. Full variable domain (rest looked up from reference TRBV11-2 and TRBJ2-7): EAGVAQSPRYKIIEKRQSVAFWCNPISGHATLYWYQQILGQGPKLLIQFQNNGVVDDSQLPKDRFSAERLKGVDSTLKIQPAKLEDSAVYLCASRPRAGGSSVWEQYFGPGTRLTVT.

This clonotype was counted a single time. Because the CDR3 is missing its conserved closing phenylalanine or tryptophan, this is likely a read error. This chain links TRBV11-3 with TRBJ2-3; 7 positions match TRBD2. Trimming at V came to 6 bases and at J to 2 bases, leaving 11 bases not matched to a gene. Germline assignment: CDR1 SGHNT and CDR2 YENEEA. The CDR3 loop spans 16 amino acids. The CDR3 loop is CASSFRLAGVTDTQYY. Written as DNA, the CDR3 is TGTGCCAGCAGTTTCCGACTAGCAGGAGTCACAGATACGCAGTATTAT.

This clonotype was seen more than once but under ten times. This rearrangement joins TRBV20-1 to TRBJ1-5; TRBD1 agrees at 7 bases. Germline CDR1 reads DFQATT; CDR2 reads SNEGSKA (reference sequence). The CDR3 consists of 14 residues. The ends lost 5 bases at V and 3 bases at J; junction bases unmatched: 7. The CDR3 protein is CSAEGGQTNQPQHF. DNA for the CDR3: TGCAGTGCTGAAGGGGGACAGACCAATCAGCCCCAGCATTTT.

The sample holds one count of this clonotype. The conserved phenylalanine or tryptophan normally closing the CDR3 is absent here, so this likely arose from a read error. The chain links TRBV11-2 to TRBJ2-2; D is possibly TRBD1 (6 bases). Germline CDR1 and CDR2: SGHAT and FQNNGV. This CDR3 has 19 amino acids. DNA for the CDR3: TGTGCTAGCAGCTTAGAGTTTCCCCATGGGCAGGGGAACGCCGGGGAGCTGTTTTTG. Amino acid sequence: CASSLEFPHGQGNAGELFL.

In this sample, this clonotype turned up many times. V and J are TRBV12-5 and TRBJ2-7; D is uncertain. Deletions cut 0 bases from V and 3 bases from J, with 6 bases between. CDR1 LGHNT and CDR2 FRNRAP come from the germline V gene. The CDR3 is 13 amino acids. The CDR3 DNA reads TGTGCTAGTGGTTTGGTACCTAGCTACGAGCAGTACTTC. Translating it yields CASGLVPSYEQYF.

About this clonotype: A read error may be the cause here, since a much bigger clone is one base away. The chain's CDR3 is CSVEGSLTDEKLFF. The CDR3 nucleotides are TGCAGCGTTGAAGGATCCCTGACCGATGAAAAACTGTTTTTT. V is TRBV29-1 and J is TRBJ1-4; D is undetermined. This CDR3 region has 14 residues. Per the germline V gene, CDR1 is SQVTM and CDR2 is ANQGSEA. The V end lost 1 base, the J end lost 6 bases, and 12 bases lay between the germline ends.

Turning to this clonotype: This clone may be a read error of a much larger clone one base away. The chain joins TRBV4-2 to TRBJ2-1, with 16 bases identical to TRBD2. The length of the CDR3 is 17 residues. Germline V lookup: CDR1 LGHNA, CDR2 YNFKEQ. J was trimmed by 7 bases and V by 0 bases; bases with no gene match: 3. CDR3: CASSQEGLAGGLNEQFF. DNA for the CDR3: TGTGCCAGCAGCCAAGAGGGACTAGCGGGGGGGCTGAATGAGCAGTTCTTC.

This clonotype was seen a single time. This chain joins TRBV29-1 and TRBJ2-7; 7 bases agree with TRBD1. Germline V CDR1 and CDR2: SQVTM, ANQGSEA. The CDR3 length is 12 residues. The CDR3 sequence is CIVGQSAFEQYF. Here the CDR3 DNA reads TGCATCGTGGGACAGAGTGCCTTCGAGCAGTACTTC.

This clonotype was recorded at least ten times. J is TRBJ2-1 and V is TRBV11-3, with a tentative D call TRBD1 (7 bases). Trimming took off 5 bases at V and 6 bases at J, with 23 bases between the two ends. The V gene's germline CDR1 is SGHNT and CDR2 YENEEA. The CDR3 consists of 17 residues. CDR3: CASSPGGYRPQTNEQFF. The CDR3 region has the DNA TGTGCCAGCAGCCCAGGGGGGTACAGGCCGCAGACCAATGAGCAGTTCTTC.

The chain combines TRBV6-1 with TRBJ1-2; unclear D gene. The V end was cut by 1 base, the J end by 7 bases, with 7 bases between. The germline CDR1 and CDR2 sequences are MNHNS and SASEGT. The CDR3 extends over 12 amino acids. The CDR3 nucleotides are TGTGCCAGCAGTGAAGGGAGGGTTGGCTACACCTTC. Translating it yields CASSEGRVGYTF.

As to this clonotype: A read error is possible here, since a much larger clone lies one base away. V usage is TRBV12-3 or TRBV12-4 and J usage is TRBJ1-5; tentatively, D is TRBD1 (5 bases). The CDR3 sequence is 16 residues long. V lost 2 bases to trimming and J lost 3 bases, with 14 bases between them. CDR3 DNA: TGTGCCAGCAGTTTAAATGGCAGGGAATCCAATCAGCCCCAGCATTTT. Translated, it gives CASSLNGRESNQPQHF.

Comment on this clonotype: At one of its ends the junction is not consistent with the germline gene, which may arise from a read error. DNA for the CDR3: TGTGCCAGCAGCCCACCACAAGGGACGGCAGGTTCCTACAAGCAGTACTTC. Translation: CASSPPQGTAGSYKQYF. The chain recombines TRBV11-3 with TRBJ2-7; D is tentatively TRBD1 or TRBD2 (5 bases each). This CDR3 is 17 amino acids long. CDR1 is SGHNT and CDR2 is YENEEA in the germline V gene.

The chain links TRBV6-2 or TRBV6-3 to TRBJ2-7, with no clear D. V lost 5 bases and J lost 3, with 8 bases in between. Germline loops: CDR1 MNHEY, CDR2 SVGEGT. The CDR3 is 12 amino acids. CDR3 protein: CASSISSYEQYF. The CDR3, as DNA: TGTGCCAGCAGTATATCTAGCTACGAGCAGTACTTC.

As to this clonotype: A much more abundant neighbour one base away suggests this may be a read error. V gene TRBV12-3 or TRBV12-4 combines with J gene TRBJ2-5; 9 nucleotides line up with TRBD1. The CDR3 has 15 residues. Here the CDR3 reads CASSLEQGAMETRYF. The CDR3 DNA is TGTGCCAGCAGTTTAGAACAGGGGGCGATGGAGACCCGGTACTTC.

Concerning this clonotype: No conserved phenylalanine or tryptophan is present at the end of the CDR3, so a read error is the likely explanation. The chain has TRBV20-1 and TRBJ2-2, with D uncertain. Trimming pared 0 bases from V and 3 bases from J, leaving 14 bases between. There are 16 residues in the CDR3. Germline V lookup: CDR1 DFQATT, CDR2 SNEGSKA (reference sequence). This CDR3 reads CSAREGIGGYTGELFS. The CDR3 nucleotides read TGCAGTGCTAGAGAGGGGATCGGTGGGTACACCGGGGAGCTGTTTTCT.

Regarding this clonotype: A much larger clone sits a single nucleotide away, making a read error possible. The gene calls are TRBV29-1 and TRBJ2-3; TRBD1 aligns across 8 bases. Germline V gene data show CDR1 as SQVTM and CDR2 as ANQGSEA. This CDR3 has 13 residues. Trimming took 4 bases from V and 5 from J; bases not matched to a gene: 5. The CDR3 spells CSVAQGAIDTQYF. CDR3 coding DNA: TGCAGCGTTGCTCAGGGGGCAATAGATACGCAGTATTTT.

This clonotype occurred once. Written as DNA, the CDR3 is TGCAGTGTTCCCGCGATGGGGGGGACATCAGCTTTCTTT. Residues: CSVPAMGGTSAFF. The rearrangement uses TRBV20-1 and TRBJ1-1, with D possibly being TRBD1 (6 bases). The CDR3 has 13 amino acids. V was trimmed by 7 bases and J by 10 bases, leaving 22 bases between them. The germline CDR1 and CDR2 sequences are DFQATT and SNEGSKA (reference sequence).

As regards this clonotype: Without the conserved terminal phenylalanine or tryptophan, this CDR3 likely stems from a read error. The chain employs TRBV20-1 and TRBJ1-4; D is unresolved. The germline V gene encodes CDR1 DFQATT and CDR2 SNEGSKA (reference sequence). The CDR3 sequence is 15 residues long. The CDR3 spells CSVIKTGRVNQKLFL. CDR3 nucleotide sequence: TGCAGTGTTATCAAGACCGGGAGAGTTAATCAAAAACTGTTTCTT.

Comment on this clonotype: A much larger clone lies one base from this, so it may be a read error. The chain is built from TRBV7-8 and TRBJ2-7; a possible D gene is TRBD2 (6 bases). The CDR3 consists of 14 residues. V lost 1 base, J lost 6 bases, and 13 bases lay in between. Germline V lookup: CDR1 SGHVS, CDR2 FQNEAQ. The CDR3 DNA follows: TGTGCCAGCAGCTTAGAACTAGTGGGAGGCGAGCAGTACTTC. It encodes CASSLELVGGEQYF.

This clonotype has a count of ten or more. The rearrangement uses TRBV6-5 and TRBJ2-3; perhaps TRBD2 as D (5 bases). The CDR3 contains 12 residues. CDR1 and CDR2 from the germline V gene are MNHEY and SVGAGI. Trimming left V 8 bases short and J 8 bases short, with 14 bases between. The CDR3 spells CASFTNRGTQYF. The CDR3 DNA follows: TGTGCCAGCTTTACTAACCGGGGTACGCAGTATTTT.

The chain couples TRBV4-1 to TRBJ2-1; perhaps TRBD1 as D (6 bases). Trimming shortened V by 8 bases and J by 0 bases, and 20 bases separated the two germline ends. The CDR3 contains 17 residues. Germline CDR1 MGHRA, CDR2 YSYEKL. The CDR3 spells CASGQGTGSSSYNEQFF. The DNA for the CDR3 is TGCGCCAGCGGACAAGGTACAGGGTCGAGCTCCTACAATGAGCAGTTCTTC.